These T cell receptor beta chains were read from a single sample in a study of CD8 T cells in ankylosing spondylitis. Using its own MiXCR run on the 5' RACE reads, TCRdb lists one record per CDR3 protein. Of 450,000 or so distinct CDR3 sequences in the sample, 25% to 30% were seen once. The sequencing sample was made of blood, either unsorted or a sorted T cell fraction (not recorded which). These receptors originate from a male donor with ankylosing spondylitis. Both conserved end residues are part of each CDR3. The D gene is left open where the match is weak. Clone size is stated in some rows and not others, as once, few, many or a class when expanded.

TRBJ2-1 - TRBV20-1 TRBD2 TGCAGTGCCCCTAGCGGGAGGGTCTACAATGAGCAGTTCTTC CSAPSGRVYNEQFF
TRBJ2-3 once TRBV5-1 TRBD1 TGCGCCAGCAGCCCCACCTGGACAGGGGCAGATACGCAGTATTTT CASSPTWTGADTQYF
TRBJ2-1 few TRBV7-8 - TGTGCCAGCAGCTTATTGGCGGGAACTTACTCCTACAATGAGCAGTTCTTC CASSLLAGTYSYNEQFF
TRBJ1-5 few TRBV12-3/TRBV12-4 - TGTGCCAGCAGTTTAAACGCGGGGCCTCAGCCCCAGCATTTT CASSLNAGPQPQHF
TRBJ2-5 few TRBV29-1 TRBD1 TGCAGCGTTAACCGCATTGACAGGGGGCGCGTGACCCAGTACTTC CSVNRIDRGRVTQYF
TRBJ2-1 few TRBV12-3/TRBV12-4 - TGTGCCAGCAGCACGGGACTCCTCAATGAGCAGTTCTTC CASSTGLLNEQFF
TRBJ1-5 - TRBV15 - TGTGCCACCACCCAACTCGGGGTAGGCAATCAGCCCCAGCATTTT CATTQLGVGNQPQHF
TRBJ1-6 few TRBV27 - TGTGCCAGCAGGGAAACCGGATCCTATAATTCACCCCTCCACTTT CASRETGSYNSPLHF
TRBJ1-5 few TRBV7-9 - TGTGCCAGCAGCTTAGCGGCAGCGAATCAGCCCCAGCATTTT CASSLAAANQPQHF
TRBJ2-3 - TRBV7-2 - TGTGCCAGCAGCTTAGAGCGGGTCCGAGGGGATACGCAGTATTTT CASSLERVRGDTQYF
TRBJ1-5 - TRBV5-6 - TGTGCCAGCAGTCGACGACAGAAGAATCAGCCCCAGCATTTT CASSRRQKNQPQHF
TRBJ1-1 few TRBV7-2 - TGTGCCAGCAGCTTAGAGAGAACAGCCCGGGGCACTGAAGCTTTCTTT CASSLERTARGTEAFF
TRBJ2-5 - TRBV7-2 - TGTGCCAGCAGCCTTGGGGGCCAGAGCCAAGAGACCCAGTACTTC CASSLGGQSQETQYF
TRBJ2-3 - TRBV24-1 TRBD1 TGTGCCACCAGTGATTTCCTGGACAGGGCCTTCCCCAGCACAGATACGCAGTATTTT CATSDFLDRAFPSTDTQYF
TRBJ1-1 once TRBV20-1 - TGCAGTGCTAGAGATCAGGTCCGAGAAGCTTTCTTT CSARDQVREAFF
TRBJ2-5 - TRBV6-2/TRBV6-3 - TGTGCCAGCAGTCCCCGGGTTCCCAGAGACCAGTACTTC CASSPRVPRDQYF
TRBJ1-2 few TRBV11-3 - TGTGCCAGCAGCTTCACAGGGTCACGAAGTGACGGCTACACCTTC CASSFTGSRSDGYTF
TRBJ2-3 - TRBV20-1 TRBD2 TGCAGTGCTAGTCATCCCGGAGGACTAGCGGGGAAAGATACGCAGTATTTT CSASHPGGLAGKDTQYF
TRBJ1-2 - TRBV3-1 - TGTGCCAGCAGCCAACTATCAGGGGTTAACTATGGCTACACCTTC CASSQLSGVNYGYTF
TRBJ2-2 many TRBV12-3/TRBV12-4 TRBD2 TGTGCCAGCAGTTTGACTAGCGGGAGTGGGACCGGGGAGCTGTTTTTT CASSLTSGSGTGELFF
TRBJ2-3 few TRBV11-2 - TGTGCCAGCAGCGGAGTTCCCGATACGCAGTATTTT CASSGVPDTQYF
TRBJ2-1 many TRBV10-2 - TGCGCCAGCAGTGAGGTCTGGCGCGGAGGCTCGGACAATGAGCAGTTCTTC CASSEVWRGGSDNEQFF
TRBJ1-4 - TRBV27 TRBD1 TGTGCCAGCAGGATCAGGGGGGTAATAGGGGAAAAACTGTTTTTT CASRIRGVIGEKLFF
TRBJ1-4 - TRBV5-1 - TGCGCCAGCAGCTTGGAGGCAGACCGAGGGGAAAAACTGTTTTTT CASSLEADRGEKLFF
TRBJ2-4 few TRBV20-1 TRBD2 TGCAGTGCTAGAGCTAGCGGGAGGATAAACATTCAGTACTTC CSARASGRINIQYF
TRBJ1-2 - TRBV12-3/TRBV12-4 - TGTGCCAGCAGTTTAGGGAGGACTACCTTC CASSLGRTTF
TRBJ1-1 few TRBV30 - TGTGCCTGGAGTCGACCGGACTCCTGGGGGGTTAACACTGAAGCTTTCTTT CAWSRPDSWGVNTEAFF
TRBJ2-3 - TRBV7-2 - TGTGCCAGCAGCTCCCCGTTCCTCAGTACAGATACGCAGTATTTT CASSSPFLSTDTQYF
TRBJ2-1 - TRBV10-3 TRBD1 TGTGCCATCAGTGGGGACAGACTATCTTACAATGAGCAGTTCTTC CAISGDRLSYNEQFF
TRBJ2-2 many TRBV5-6 TRBD2 TGTGCCAGCAGCTCCGGACTAGCGCAGAACACCGGGGAGCTGTTTTTT CASSSGLAQNTGELFF
TRBJ2-3 - TRBV12-3/TRBV12-4 - TGTGCCAGCAGTGTCGGGACACCCAGCACAGATACGCAGTATTTT CASSVGTPSTDTQYF
TRBJ2-1 few TRBV20-1 - TGCAGTGCTAGACTAACCGGGATCCACAATGAGCAGTTCTTC CSARLTGIHNEQFF